This T cell receptor beta chain was obtained from a study of blood T cell repertoires in COVID-19. Study overall: Acute and convalescent COVID-19 samples came from the United States, Italy and Spain. Sample material is recorded as cDNA or gDNA derived from T cells, B-cell-depleted T cells, or PBMCs.

V lost 0 bases and J lost 5, with 14 bases in between. Germline V gene lookup returns CDR1 SGDLS and CDR2 YYNGEE. CDR3 length: 16 amino acids. In the original processing: The authors estimated nucleated cell counts from reference gene primer amplification. Using immunoSEQ multiplex PCR, the repertoire was profiled, and TCRdb retains in-frame clones only, with some absent. V, J and clone size are taken as reported in that table, and D and trimming were inferred from the DNA itself. The sample lists roughly 330,000 clones; roughly nine tenths were seen once. The TCR sequence derives from a man aged 18 to 35 who had recovered from COVID-19. Specimen: peripheral blood. The rearrangement joins TRBV9 to TRBJ2-2; D is perhaps TRBD1 (7 bases). CDR3 loop: CASSVEGGAGTGELFF. The CDR3 nucleotides read TGTGCCAGCAGCGTAGAAGGGGGCGCGGGAACCGGGGAGCTGTTTTTT. The complete variable domain, with remaining parts taken from reference TRBV9 and TRBJ2-2, reads DSGVTQTPKHLITATGQRVTLRCSPRSGDLSVYWYQQSLDQGLQFLIQYYNGEERAKGNILERFSAQQFPDLHSELNLSSLELGDSALYFCASSVEGGAGTGELFFGEGSRLTVL.